The sequence of this T cell receptor beta chain was determined in a study of cytomegalovirus exposure and HLA in healthy donors (dated by TCRdb to about 2017). Looking at the study overall: An earlier analysis of several hundred of the donors reported around 280 Gb of sequence data and 95 million to 130 million unique TCR beta sequences obtained from about 180 million T cells. Approximately 300 gigabases of sequencing data and approximately 91 million unique TCR sequences made up an early release that covered several hundred HLA-typed donors. The genetic ancestry cluster associated with self-reported Caucasian donors included 70% to 85% of the approximately 400 genotyped donors. The study was designed to test whether signatures of past pathogen exposure could be identified by cataloging public T cell receptors. The study profiled the T cell repertoires of under 850 subjects by immunosequencing and related them to cytomegalovirus serostatus. Besides the first cohort of roughly 660 subjects, a separate validation cohort made up of roughly 120 different subjects was used. To predict cytomegalovirus infection status, the study brought together high-throughput TCR immunosequencing, statistical association of individual TCRs with disease status, and machine learning. To study patterns of TCR occurrence, a later analysis re-analyzed previously published TCR beta repertoires from hundreds of donors and added high-resolution HLA genotyping. Rather than drawing on any new phenotypic data, the later analysis identified candidate immune exposures from TCR beta sequences and the way those sequences occurred across donors. An earlier analysis of 587 of the donors used high-throughput TCR beta sequencing to judge whether each TCR beta V gene segment behaved as functional or pseudogenic. Alongside the repertoire data, information on donor age, sex, ethnicity and CMV serostatus was compiled. A later genetic analysis took genome-wide SNP genotypes for about 55% of the roughly 700 donors and used that subset as a discovery cohort. All discovery cohort repertoires had been generated on a single sequencing platform. Class I and class II HLA loci were covered by the typing at four-digit resolution. Typing coverage varied by locus: roughly 620-640 donors for A, B, C, DRB1 and DQB1; around 560 for DQA1; some 610 for DPA1; approximately 470 for DPB1. Five DR-DQ haplotypes were treated as single units for association and clustering because of strong linkage in the cohort. Among around 400 genotyped donors of the cohort, an average of around 240,000 unique TCR beta nucleotide sequences was sequenced per donor, of which about 19% were non-productive.

What the work shows at the level of the full study, not this receptor alone: A cluster of highly shared sequence variants was judged likely to represent a technical artifact of the sequencing pipeline. A further reported finding was that TCR beta sequences accurately predicted the HLA-A and HLA-B alleles for most subjects in the first cohort. When HLA alleles, especially DR and DQ, strongly co-occurred, attributing TCR associations to individual alleles was difficult. The authors suggested that the approach could potentially be generalized to other disease states and immunological phenotypes. While some public TCRs were present in many individuals, most TCR sequences turned up only very rarely across donors. A few of the identified cytomegalovirus-associated TCR beta chains were confirmed in vitro to be specific for cytomegalovirus antigens. A total of 150 to 200 TCR beta chains were listed by the study as associated with cytomegalovirus. For the cohort, immune exposure information was limited to CMV serostatus. A later analysis found that TCR association rates varied across HLA loci, with DRB1 alleles showing the most associated TCRs and HLA-C alleles the fewest. HLA typing was unavailable for some donors at each locus, so association tests used only the typed subset. Roughly uniform sequencing depth across donors was assumed in presence/absence analyses, although this assumption may not hold. A later analysis found that HLA-associated TCR beta chains were more clonally expanded and had lower generation probabilities than equally common non-associated chains. According to a later analysis, parvovirus B19, influenza, CMV and Epstein-Barr virus appeared linked to several top co-occurrence clusters. An earlier analysis of around 600 of the donors showed that most TCR beta V segments appeared in productive rearrangements either about 90% or about 30% of the time, which broadly matched IMGT annotations. A later genetic analysis reported fewer N-insertions in productive TCRs among donors in an Asian-associated ancestry cluster than the approximately 670-donor mean. Some IMGT-functional V segments, including TRBV6-2 and TRBV6-3, could not be distinguished by the 87-base-pair reads and were therefore excluded. In both the original and validation cohorts, the classifier was reported to diagnose cytomegalovirus status with high specificity and sensitivity. Correlated functional status among segregating V segments might be attributable to linkage disequilibrium, but an unknown experimental factor could not be ruled out. In this cohort, only TCR beta chains were sequenced, and detectable features were limited by the absence of alpha or paired-chain data. A later genetic analysis associated a missense DCLRE1C variant with V-gene and J-gene trimming of TCR beta chains, and an independent cohort replicated the association. A later analysis associated about 17,000 TCR beta sequences with specific HLA alleles at a false discovery rate of 0.05. According to a later analysis, most CMV-associated TCR beta chains appeared to be HLA-restricted, and the HLA associations seemed to be driven largely by CMV exposure. Because counts were too low, roughly 16 rarely observed V segments, including chromosome 9 orphons, were excluded from the earlier analysis of some 590 of the donors.

CDR1 LNHDA and CDR2 SQIVND are derived from the germline V gene (reference sequence). Trimming removed 2 bases from V and 10 bases from J, leaving 9 bases between the germline ends. The CDR3 spans 12 residues, from the cysteine through the phenylalanine. Only the CDR3 portion is preserved as DNA: 36 bases, with reading frame beginning at the first base. To prepare the library, the immunoSEQ multiplex PCR assay was applied. A mixture of 60 forward primers for TCR Vbeta segments and 13 reverse primers for TCR Jbeta segments was used in the multiplex PCR. The CDR3 region of rearranged TCR beta genes was amplified from genomic DNA by a multiplex PCR assay. The amplified TCR beta libraries were sequenced on the Illumina HiSeq System as 87-base-pair reads. As for the authors' bioinformatics: Across the 600 to 700 repertoires, a later analysis counted around 80 million unique TCR beta chains, roughly 11 million of which were shared by at least two donors. A nearest-neighbor algorithm error-corrected the raw reads and collapsed the reads into unique sequences, merging closely related sequences to remove PCR and sequencing errors. CDR3 sequences were aligned to IMGT reference sequences to assign V, D and J gene segments. For a sequence to be retained, a match of at least six nucleotides was required to both a V gene segment and a J gene segment. Rearrangements were called productive when the CDR3 lacked stop codons and stayed in frame with V and J; all others were non-productive. CDR3 was defined by IMGT convention, running from the second conserved V-encoded cysteine to the conserved J-encoded phenylalanine. The earlier analysis of 450 to 750 of the donors excluded any sequence lacking an unambiguous match to a single V gene segment. In an earlier analysis of 587 of the donors, V segments were called functional above 56.7% productive rearrangements and were called segregating when the between-donor standard deviation exceeded 5%. A statistical classification framework was built to diagnose cytomegalovirus status from the catalog of TCR beta chain sequences. V and J gene assignment, in a later analysis, came from comparing TCR nucleotide sequences with IMGT/GENE-DB human TR gene sequences. Using the TCRdist pipeline, a later analysis assigned CDR3 sequences along with most-parsimonious VDJ recombination scenarios. In a later analysis, every TCR beta chain was defined by the combination of its CDR3 amino acid sequence and its V-gene family, and reads without a unique V-gene family were dropped. As a way to deal with suspected cross-contamination and a sequencing artifact, a later analysis dropped approximately 570 nucleotide sequences that were highly shared and had low generation probability. In a later analysis, a clonal expansion index for each public chain was calculated from normalized within-repertoire ranks of inferred template counts. In a later analysis, generation probabilities were computed with a VDJ recombination model fitted to out-of-frame rearrangements, and the resulting probabilities were checked against IGoR. Hypergeometric tests were used in a later analysis to score TCR-TCR, TCR-HLA and TCR-CMV co-occurrence, with a repertoire-size bias correction applied to the TCR pairs. To estimate false discovery rates, a later analysis permuted the HLA or CMV assignments 20 times. In a later analysis, co-occurring TCRs were grouped using DBSCAN, with TCRdist sequence similarity added in when clustering inside HLA-allele-positive subsets. Repertoires with fewer than 30,000 or more than 120,000 public chains, plus five repertoires with anomalous nucleotide sharing, were excluded from co-occurrence clustering. TCRdb re-hosts the immuneACCESS table, in-frame sequences only. Its copies lack some clones; in the studies checked, an unresolved V gene accounts for under half of them, and the cause for the rest is not known. V, J and clone size reflect that table, while D and trimming were determined from the DNA. For this sample the table gives some 100,000 clones, of which 70% to 80% were detected only once. Clones ranked in the top ten supply about 4.5% of the sample.

In this sample, this clone turned up once. This receptor's antigen is unknown. No qualities accompany the bases; no much larger clone lies one base away. The cohort was made up of 650 to 700 healthy bone marrow donors. All cohort members were sampled while nominally healthy, although unrecorded immune exposures were likely present. The donor tested CMV seropositive and was one of the 289 seropositive cohort members. Each donor provided a peripheral blood sample, and peripheral blood mononuclear cells were used for TCR beta sequencing. The Qiagen DNeasy Blood Extraction Kit was used to extract genomic DNA from the blood cell samples.

The sequence links TRBV19 to TRBJ1-3, with the D gene not confidently named. The specimen sequenced was PBMCs. This clonotype originated in a woman aged 18-29 years in good health and CMV-seropositive. The DNA is as follows: TGTGCCAGTAGTATAAGAGGGCGGACCATATATTTT. Its protein is CASSIRGRTIYF.